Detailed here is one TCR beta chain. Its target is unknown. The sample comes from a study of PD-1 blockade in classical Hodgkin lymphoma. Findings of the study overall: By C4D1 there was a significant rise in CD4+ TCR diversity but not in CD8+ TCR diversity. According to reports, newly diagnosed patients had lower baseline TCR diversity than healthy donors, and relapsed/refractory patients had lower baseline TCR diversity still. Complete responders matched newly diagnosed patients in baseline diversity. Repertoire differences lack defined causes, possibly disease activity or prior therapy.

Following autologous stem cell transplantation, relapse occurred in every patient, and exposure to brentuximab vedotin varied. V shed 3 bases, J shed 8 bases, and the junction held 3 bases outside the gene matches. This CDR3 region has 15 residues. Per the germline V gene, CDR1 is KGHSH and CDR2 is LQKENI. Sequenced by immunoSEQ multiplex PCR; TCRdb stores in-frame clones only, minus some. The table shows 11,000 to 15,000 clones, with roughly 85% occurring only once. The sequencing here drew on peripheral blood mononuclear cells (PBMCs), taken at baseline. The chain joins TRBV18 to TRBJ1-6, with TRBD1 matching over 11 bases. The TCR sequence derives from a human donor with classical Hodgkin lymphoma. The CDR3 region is CASSPPGQGDSPLHF. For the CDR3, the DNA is TGTGCCAGCTCACCGCCGGGACAGGGGGATTCACCCCTCCACTTT. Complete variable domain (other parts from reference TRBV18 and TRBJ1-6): NAGVMQNPRHLVRRRGQEARLRCSPMKGHSHVYWYRQLPEEGLKFMVYLQKENIIDESGMPKERFSAEFPKEGPSILRIQQVVRGDSAAYFCASSPPGQGDSPLHFGNGTRLTVT.